Each of the 16 T cell receptor beta chains below was sequenced from the same sample in a study of T cell repertoires in cytomegalovirus infection. TCRdb passed the reads through MiXCR, listing each CDR3 protein once. The table has around 630,000 distinct CDR3 sequences, less than 25% seen once; the top ten hold 8%. Sequencing was done on a sample of CD8+ T cells from PBMCs. These TCRs come from a human donor in good health (CMV status not recorded). Some clones in this sample may be carry-over from other donors' samples.

This clonotype was detected many times. The rearrangement links TRBV19 to TRBJ1-5; a weak D match, TRBD1 (5 bases). CDR1 is LNHDA, CDR2 SQIVND, per germline (reference sequence). This CDR3 region has 15 residues. The V end lost 0 bases, the J end lost 4 bases, and 10 bases lay between the germline ends. The CDR3 bases are TGTGCCAGTAGTATAGATGACAGCAGGAATCAGCCCCAGCATTTT. Residues: CASSIDDSRNQPQHF.

This clonotype was counted between two and nine times. The rearrangement uses TRBV20-1 and TRBJ2-3; 8 bases agree with TRBD2. After removal of 0 bases from V and 4 bases from J, the junction contained 6 bases not matched to a gene. CDR3 length: 15 residues. The germline gives CDR1 DFQATT, CDR2 SNEGSKA (reference sequence). For the CDR3, the DNA is TGCAGTGCTAGAGAACCAGCGGGGGTAGCAGATACGCAGTATTTT. It yields the protein CSAREPAGVADTQYF.

This clonotype appeared many times. This sequence joins TRBV7-3 and TRBJ2-1; D is uncertain. The V end was cut by 5 bases, the J end by 6 bases, with 17 bases between. This CDR3 has 15 amino acids. Germline V gene sequence: CDR1 SGHTA, CDR2 FQGTGA. DNA for the CDR3: TGTGCCAGCAGCCCTGAACAGTGGGGAAGCAATGAGCAGTTCTTC. This gives the protein CASSPEQWGSNEQFF.

This clonotype was picked up a small number of times. The chain has TRBV20-1 and TRBJ2-1; no clear D gene. The CDR3 length is 11 residues. Germline CDR1 and CDR2: DFQATT and SNEGSKA (reference sequence). V lost 5 bases and J 9 bases, leaving 11 bases between the germline ends. The CDR3 loop is CSAPITIEQFF. DNA for the CDR3: TGCAGTGCTCCAATAACTATTGAGCAGTTCTTC.

There are a few counts of this clonotype. The rearrangement joins TRBV20-1 to TRBJ1-6; D is unclear. This CDR3 has 15 amino acids. In germline, CDR1 is DFQATT, CDR2 SNEGSKA (reference sequence). Deletions cut 5 bases from V and 8 bases from J, with 19 bases between. The CDR3 loop reads CSAPFPGEEDSPLHF. Written as DNA, the CDR3 is TGCAGTGCTCCTTTTCCCGGCGAGGAGGATTCACCCCTCCACTTT.

In DNA form, the CDR3 reads TGTGCCAGCAGTCAGCAGGGTCCCTACGAGCAGTACGTC. It encodes CASSQQGPYEQYV. The genes are TRBV6-2 or TRBV6-3 and TRBJ2-7, with D maybe TRBD1 (5 bases). The CDR3 consists of 13 residues. Trimming removed 5 bases from V and 2 bases from J, with 10 bases in between. Per germline, CDR1 MNHEY and CDR2 SVGEGT.

This clonotype was seen only a few times. The gene calls are TRBV6-2 or TRBV6-3 and TRBJ2-5; TRBD2 agrees at 7 bases. This CDR3 region has 17 residues. V trimming: 1 base; J trimming: 4 bases; junction bases outside the gene matches: 12. Germline-derived CDR1 and CDR2 are MNHEY and SVGEGT. CDR3 in DNA: TGTGCCAGCAGTTACTTGGATACCGGGAGGAGTGGAGAGACCCAGTACTTC. Translated: CASSYLDTGRSGETQYF.

This clonotype was picked up many times. An end of the junction differs from the germline gene, which may be a read error. The chain carries TRBV12-3 or TRBV12-4 and TRBJ2-1; D may be TRBD2 (6 bases). CDR3 length: 14 amino acids. CDR3: CASLRGDLKSPGVF. CDR3 bases: TGTGCCAGCCTAAGAGGGGACCTTAAGTCTCCGGGGGTCTTC.

The chain couples TRBV7-6 to TRBJ2-1; the D gene is possibly TRBD2 (6 bases). Germline V gives CDR1 SGHVS, CDR2 FNYEAQ. The CDR3 spans 16 residues. V shed 5 bases and J shed 1 base, with 15 bases lying between them. This chain's CDR3 is CASSILLANSYNEQFF. The CDR3 DNA follows: TGTGCCAGCAGCATCCTTCTAGCGAATTCCTACAATGAGCAGTTCTTC. The variable domain in full, with the rest retrieved from reference TRBV7-6 and TRBJ2-1, is GAGVSQSPRYKVTKRGQDVALRCDPISGHVSLYWYRQALGQGPEFLTYFNYEAQQDKSGLPNDRFSAERPEGSISTLTIQRTEQRDSAMYRCASSILLANSYNEQFFGPGTRLTVL.

This clonotype has a count of ten or more. V and J are TRBV7-9 and TRBJ2-1, with 12 positions matching TRBD1. V shed 2 bases, J shed 0 bases, and the junction held 14 bases outside the gene matches. The CDR3 runs 21 residues. The V gene's germline CDR1 is SEHNR and CDR2 FQNEAQ (reference sequence). The CDR3 reads CASSLIGTTGQGAPSYNEQFF. In nucleotides, the CDR3 is TGTGCCAGCAGCTTAATTGGGACCACGGGACAGGGGGCACCCTCCTACAATGAGCAGTTCTTC.

J is TRBJ2-1 and V is TRBV29-1; the match to TRBD1 covers 9 bases. The CDR3 runs 14 residues. V shed 2 bases, J shed 8 bases, and the junction held 7 bases outside the gene matches. Germline V gene sequence: CDR1 SQVTM, CDR2 ANQGSEA. The CDR3 region is CSVESGTGWYEQFF. CDR3 nucleotide sequence: TGCAGCGTTGAAAGCGGGACAGGGTGGTATGAGCAGTTCTTC.

The J gene is TRBJ2-2, the V gene TRBV15, with 11 bases that match TRBD2. Per germline, CDR1 LNHNV and CDR2 YYDKDF (reference sequence). This CDR3 region has 17 residues. The V and J ends lost 9 bases and 5 bases, in that order; junction bases with no gene match: 14. The chain's CDR3 is CATKTSGTSRITGELFF. In DNA, the CDR3 is TGTGCCACTAAGACTAGCGGGACATCCAGGATTACCGGGGAGCTGTTTTTT.

This clonotype was detected many times. This chain connects TRBV14 to TRBJ2-2; 7 bases align to TRBD1. This CDR3 has 16 residues. Germline-derived CDR1 and CDR2 are SGHDN and FVKESK. After removal of 4 bases from V and 0 bases from J, the junction contained 5 bases not matched to a gene. The CDR3 sequence is CASSPYGTANTGELFF. CDR3 nucleotide sequence: TGTGCCAGCAGCCCCTATGGGACAGCGAACACCGGGGAGCTGTTTTTT.

V gene TRBV7-9 combines with J gene TRBJ2-7; no reliable D call. Germline V lookup: CDR1 SEHNR, CDR2 FQNEAQ (reference sequence). This CDR3 spans 14 amino acids. The V end was cut by 4 bases, the J end by 1 base, with 11 bases between. For the CDR3, the DNA is TGTGCCAGCAGCTCCTCCGTGACTTCCTACGAGCAGTACTTC. Encoded protein: CASSSSVTSYEQYF. The whole variable domain, filled in from reference TRBV7-9 and TRBJ2-7, reads DTGVSQNPRHKITKRGQNVTFRCDPISEHNRLYWYRQTLGQGPEFLTYFQNEAQLEKSRLLSDRFSAERPKGSFSTLEIQRTEQGDSAMYLCASSSSVTSYEQYFGPGTRLTVT.

The rearrangement links TRBV9 to TRBJ2-3; no reliable D call. CDR1 is SGDLS, CDR2 YYNGEE, per germline. V lost 0 bases and J 2 bases, leaving 4 bases between the germline ends. The CDR3 totals 13 residues. CDR3 sequence: CASSVATTDTQYF. Here the CDR3 DNA reads TGTGCCAGCAGCGTAGCTACCACAGATACGCAGTATTTT.

This clonotype has more than one count but fewer than ten. The gene calls are TRBV3-1 and TRBJ2-1, with TRBD2 matching over 10 bases. The CDR3 has 15 amino acids. Per the germline V gene, CDR1 is LGHDT and CDR2 is YNNKEL (reference sequence). With 2 bases clipped from V and 7 bases from J, the junction kept 5 bases outside the gene matches. CDR3 region: CASSQKRGGFNEQFF. The CDR3 DNA reads as TGTGCCAGCAGCCAAAAGCGGGGGGGCTTTAATGAGCAGTTCTTC.